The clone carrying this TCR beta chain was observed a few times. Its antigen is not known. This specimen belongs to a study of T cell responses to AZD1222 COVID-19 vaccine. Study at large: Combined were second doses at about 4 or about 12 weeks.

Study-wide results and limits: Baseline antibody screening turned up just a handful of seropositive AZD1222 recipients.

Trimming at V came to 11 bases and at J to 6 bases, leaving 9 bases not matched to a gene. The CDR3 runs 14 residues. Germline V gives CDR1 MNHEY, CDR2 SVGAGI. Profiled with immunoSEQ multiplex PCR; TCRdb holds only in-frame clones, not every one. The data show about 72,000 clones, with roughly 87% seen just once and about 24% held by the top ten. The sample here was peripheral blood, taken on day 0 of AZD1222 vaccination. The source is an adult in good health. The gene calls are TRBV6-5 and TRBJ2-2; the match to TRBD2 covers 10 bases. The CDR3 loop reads CAVRSGGVAGELFF. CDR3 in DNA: TGTGCCGTCCGCAGCGGGGGGGTGGCCGGGGAGCTGTTTTTT.